This TCR beta chain was identified during a study of T cell changes during pregnancy in multiple sclerosis. The table came from immunoSEQ multiplex PCR; TCRdb's copy has only in-frame clones and leaves some out. This table has around 48,000 clones, 90% appearing once. The CDR3 sequence is 15 residues long. Trimming took 5 bases from V and 4 from J; bases not matched to a gene: 8. Germline V gene sequence: CDR1 SGHNT, CDR2 YENEEA. The receptor was isolated from a female donor with multiple sclerosis, enrolled in a pregnancy study. The sequenced sample was CD8+ T cells from peripheral blood mononuclear cells, obtained before pregnancy. V usage is TRBV11-3 and J usage is TRBJ1-1; 9 bases are shared with TRBD1. The CDR3 DNA sequence: TGTGCCAGCAGCCTTAGGACAGGGGAGGTCACTGAAGCTTTCTTT. This translates into CASSLRTGEVTEAFF.